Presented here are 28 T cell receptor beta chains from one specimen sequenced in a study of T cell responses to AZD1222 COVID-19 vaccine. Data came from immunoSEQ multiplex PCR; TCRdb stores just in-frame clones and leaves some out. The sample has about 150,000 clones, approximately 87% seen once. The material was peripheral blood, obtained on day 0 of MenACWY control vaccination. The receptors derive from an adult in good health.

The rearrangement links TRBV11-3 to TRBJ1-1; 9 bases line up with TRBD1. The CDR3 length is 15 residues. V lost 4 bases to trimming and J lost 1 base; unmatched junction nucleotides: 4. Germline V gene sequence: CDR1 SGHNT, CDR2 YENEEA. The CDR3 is CASSSGQGENTEAFF. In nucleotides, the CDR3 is TGTGCCAGCAGCTCGGGACAGGGAGAGAACACTGAAGCTTTCTTT.

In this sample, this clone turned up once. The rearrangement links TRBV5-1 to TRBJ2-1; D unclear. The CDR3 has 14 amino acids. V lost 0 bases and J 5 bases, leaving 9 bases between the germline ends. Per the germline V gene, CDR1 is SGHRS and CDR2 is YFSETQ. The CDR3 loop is CASSLAPNNNEQFF. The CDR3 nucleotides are TGCGCCAGCAGCTTGGCCCCCAACAACAATGAGCAGTTCTTC.

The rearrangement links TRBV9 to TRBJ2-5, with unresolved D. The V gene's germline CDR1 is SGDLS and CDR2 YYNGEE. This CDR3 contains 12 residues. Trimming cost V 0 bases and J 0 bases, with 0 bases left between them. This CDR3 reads CASSVDQETQYF. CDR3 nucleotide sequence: TGTGCCAGCAGCGTAGACCAAGAGACCCAGTACTTC.

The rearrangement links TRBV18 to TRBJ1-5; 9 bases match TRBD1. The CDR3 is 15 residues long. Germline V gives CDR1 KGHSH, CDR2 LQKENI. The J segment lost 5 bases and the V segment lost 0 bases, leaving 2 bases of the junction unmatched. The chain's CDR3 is CASSPPGQGYQPQHF. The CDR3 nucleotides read TGTGCCAGCTCACCACCAGGACAGGGGTATCAGCCCCAGCATTTT.

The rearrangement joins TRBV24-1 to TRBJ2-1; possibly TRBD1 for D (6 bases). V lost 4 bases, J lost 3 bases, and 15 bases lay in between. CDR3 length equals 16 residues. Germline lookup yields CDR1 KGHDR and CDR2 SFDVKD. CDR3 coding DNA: TGTGCCACCAGTGAGGCCGGGTCAGGGGACTACAATGAGCAGTTCTTC. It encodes CATSEAGSGDYNEQFF.

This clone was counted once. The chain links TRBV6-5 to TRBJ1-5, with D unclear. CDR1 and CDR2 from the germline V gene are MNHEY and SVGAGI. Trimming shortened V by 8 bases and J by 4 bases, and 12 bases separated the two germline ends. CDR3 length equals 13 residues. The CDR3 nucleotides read TGTGCCAGCGAGAAGGGCGGGAATCAGCCCCAGCATTTT. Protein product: CASEKGGNQPQHF.

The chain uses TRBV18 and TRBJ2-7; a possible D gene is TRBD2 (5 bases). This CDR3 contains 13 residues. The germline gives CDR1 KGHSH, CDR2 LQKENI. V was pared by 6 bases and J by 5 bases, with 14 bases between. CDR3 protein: CASSTRPGDEQYV. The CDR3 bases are TGTGCCAGCTCCACCCGGCCCGGGGACGAGCAGTACGTC.

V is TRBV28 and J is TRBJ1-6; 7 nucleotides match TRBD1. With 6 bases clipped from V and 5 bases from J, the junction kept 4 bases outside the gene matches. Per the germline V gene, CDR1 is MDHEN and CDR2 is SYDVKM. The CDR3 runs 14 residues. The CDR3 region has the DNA TGTGCCAGCAGGGGGACAGCAAATAATTCACCCCTCCACTTT. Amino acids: CASRGTANNSPLHF.

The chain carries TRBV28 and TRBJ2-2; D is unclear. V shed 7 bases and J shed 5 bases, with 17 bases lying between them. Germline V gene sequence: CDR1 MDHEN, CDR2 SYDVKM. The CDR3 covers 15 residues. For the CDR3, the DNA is TGTGCCAGCACCTCCGGAAAGCAGTTAACCGGGGAGCTGTTTTTT. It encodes CASTSGKQLTGELFF.

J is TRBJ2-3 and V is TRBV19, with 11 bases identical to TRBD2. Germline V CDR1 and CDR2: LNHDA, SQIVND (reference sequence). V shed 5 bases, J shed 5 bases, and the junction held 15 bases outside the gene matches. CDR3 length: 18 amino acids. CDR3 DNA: TGTGCCAGTAGTCGCCGATCTTTAGCGGGGGGGCCTCAAGATACGCAGTATTTT. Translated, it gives CASSRRSLAGGPQDTQYF.

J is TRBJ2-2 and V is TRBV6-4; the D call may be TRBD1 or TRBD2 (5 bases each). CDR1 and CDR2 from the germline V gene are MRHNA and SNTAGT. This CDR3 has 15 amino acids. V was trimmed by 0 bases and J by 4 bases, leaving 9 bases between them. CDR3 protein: CASSDSTRGTGELFF. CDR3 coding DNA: TGTGCCAGCAGTGACTCTACTAGGGGCACCGGGGAGCTGTTTTTT.

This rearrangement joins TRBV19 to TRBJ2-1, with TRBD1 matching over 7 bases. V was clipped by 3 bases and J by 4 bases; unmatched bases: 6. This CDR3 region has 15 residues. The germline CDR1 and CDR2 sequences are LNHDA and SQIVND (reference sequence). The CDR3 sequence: CASSIGTAIYNEQFF. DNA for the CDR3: TGTGCCAGTAGTATCGGGACAGCGATTTACAATGAGCAGTTCTTC.

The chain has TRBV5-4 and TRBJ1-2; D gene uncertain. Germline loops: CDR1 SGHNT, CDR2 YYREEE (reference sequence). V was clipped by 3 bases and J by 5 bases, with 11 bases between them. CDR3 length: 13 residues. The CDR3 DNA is TGTGCCAGCAGCTCCGGGTCCACATATGGCTACACCTTC. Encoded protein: CASSSGSTYGYTF.

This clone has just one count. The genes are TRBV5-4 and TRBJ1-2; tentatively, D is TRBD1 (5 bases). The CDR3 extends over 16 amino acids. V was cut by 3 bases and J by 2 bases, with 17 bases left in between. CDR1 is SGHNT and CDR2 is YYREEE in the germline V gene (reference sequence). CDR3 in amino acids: CASSSRQGGDNYGYTF. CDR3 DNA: TGTGCCAGCAGCTCCCGGCAGGGAGGGGACAACTATGGCTACACCTTC.

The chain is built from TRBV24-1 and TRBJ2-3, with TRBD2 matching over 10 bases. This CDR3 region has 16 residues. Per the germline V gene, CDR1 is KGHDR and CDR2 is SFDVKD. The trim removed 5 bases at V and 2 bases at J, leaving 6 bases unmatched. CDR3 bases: TGTGCCACCAGTGTCGCAGCGGGAGGGTTCACAGATACGCAGTATTTT. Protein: CATSVAAGGFTDTQYF.

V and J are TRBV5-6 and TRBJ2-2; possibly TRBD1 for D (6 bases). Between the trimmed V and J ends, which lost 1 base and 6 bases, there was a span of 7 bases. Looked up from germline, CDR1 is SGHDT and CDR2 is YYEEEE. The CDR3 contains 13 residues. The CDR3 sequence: CASSLTGPGELFF. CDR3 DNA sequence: TGTGCCAGCAGCTTGACAGGGCCCGGGGAGCTGTTTTTT.

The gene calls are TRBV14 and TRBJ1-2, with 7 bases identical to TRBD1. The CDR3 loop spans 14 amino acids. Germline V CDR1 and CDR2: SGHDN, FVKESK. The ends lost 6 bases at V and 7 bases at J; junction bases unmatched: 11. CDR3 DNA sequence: TGTGCCAGCAGTCAGAGGGGGCTCGGATCTGGCTACACCTTC. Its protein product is CASSQRGLGSGYTF.

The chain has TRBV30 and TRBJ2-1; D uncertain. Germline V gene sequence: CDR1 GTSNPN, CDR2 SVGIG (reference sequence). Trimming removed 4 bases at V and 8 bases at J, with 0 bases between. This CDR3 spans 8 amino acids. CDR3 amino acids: CAWNEQFF. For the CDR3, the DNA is TGTGCCTGGAATGAGCAGTTCTTC.

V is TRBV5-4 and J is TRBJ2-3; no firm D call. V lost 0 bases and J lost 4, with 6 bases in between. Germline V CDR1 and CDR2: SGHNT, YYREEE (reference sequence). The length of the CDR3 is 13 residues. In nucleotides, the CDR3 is TGTGCCAGCAGCTTGGAATATCCAGATACGCAGTATTTT. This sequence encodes CASSLEYPDTQYF.

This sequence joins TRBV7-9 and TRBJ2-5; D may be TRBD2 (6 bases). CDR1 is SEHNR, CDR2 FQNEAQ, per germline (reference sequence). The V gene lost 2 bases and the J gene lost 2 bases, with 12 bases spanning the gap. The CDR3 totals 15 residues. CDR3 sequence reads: CASSLSAAGQETQYF. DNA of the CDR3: TGTGCCAGCAGCTTAAGTGCGGCGGGGCAAGAGACCCAGTACTTC.

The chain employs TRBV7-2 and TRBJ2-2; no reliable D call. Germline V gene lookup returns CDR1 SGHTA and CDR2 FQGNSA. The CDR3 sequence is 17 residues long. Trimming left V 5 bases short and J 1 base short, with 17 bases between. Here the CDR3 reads CASSRRKGRVNTGELFF. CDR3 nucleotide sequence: TGTGCCAGCAGCAGAAGAAAGGGTAGGGTGAACACCGGGGAGCTGTTTTTT.

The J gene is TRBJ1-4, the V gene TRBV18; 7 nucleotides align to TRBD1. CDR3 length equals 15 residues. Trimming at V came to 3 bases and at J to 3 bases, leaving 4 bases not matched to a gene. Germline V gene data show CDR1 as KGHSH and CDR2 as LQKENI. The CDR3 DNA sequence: TGTGCCAGCTCACCTGGGGGACAGTCTAATGAAAAACTGTTTTTT. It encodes CASSPGGQSNEKLFF.

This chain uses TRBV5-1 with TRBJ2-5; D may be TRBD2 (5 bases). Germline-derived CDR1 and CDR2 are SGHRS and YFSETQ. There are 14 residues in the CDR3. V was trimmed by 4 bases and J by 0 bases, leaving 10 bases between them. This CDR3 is CASSRTGNQETQYF. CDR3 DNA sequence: TGCGCCAGCAGCCGGACGGGGAACCAAGAGACCCAGTACTTC.

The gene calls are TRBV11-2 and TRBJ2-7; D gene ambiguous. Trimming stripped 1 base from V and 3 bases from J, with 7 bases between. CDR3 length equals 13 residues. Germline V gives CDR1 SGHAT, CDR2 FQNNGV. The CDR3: CASSLGLYYEQYV. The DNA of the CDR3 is TGTGCCAGCAGCTTAGGTCTTTACTACGAGCAGTACGTC.

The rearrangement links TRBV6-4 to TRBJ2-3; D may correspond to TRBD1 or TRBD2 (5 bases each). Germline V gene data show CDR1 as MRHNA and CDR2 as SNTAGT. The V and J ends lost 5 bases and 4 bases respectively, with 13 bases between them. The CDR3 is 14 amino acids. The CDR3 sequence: CASSPGRGADTQYF. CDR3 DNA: TGTGCCAGCAGTCCGGGTCGAGGGGCAGATACGCAGTATTTT.

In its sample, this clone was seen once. CDR3 in amino acids: CASSMTLNYGYTF. The CDR3 DNA reads as TGTGCCAGCAGTATGACACTGAACTATGGCTACACCTTC. V is TRBV27 and J is TRBJ1-2; D is unclear. This CDR3 spans 13 amino acids. V lost 5 bases and J lost 2, with 9 bases in between. Germline CDR1 MNHEY, CDR2 SMNVEV (reference sequence).

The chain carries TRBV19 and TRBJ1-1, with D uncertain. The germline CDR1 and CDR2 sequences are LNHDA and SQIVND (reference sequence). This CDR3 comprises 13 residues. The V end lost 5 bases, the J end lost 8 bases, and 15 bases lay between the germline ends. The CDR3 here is CASSRSSKLEAFF. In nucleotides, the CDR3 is TGTGCCAGTAGTCGGTCCAGTAAATTAGAAGCTTTCTTT.

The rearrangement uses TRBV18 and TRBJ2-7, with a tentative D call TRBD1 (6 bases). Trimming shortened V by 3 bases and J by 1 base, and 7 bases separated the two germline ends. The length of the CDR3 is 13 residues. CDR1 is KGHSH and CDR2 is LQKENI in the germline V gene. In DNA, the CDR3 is TGTGCCAGCTCACCCCAGGGGTCCTACGAGCAGTACGTC. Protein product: CASSPQGSYEQYV.